This record looks at one TCR beta chain sequence and its context. No antigen is known for it. These data belong to a study of cytomegalovirus exposure and HLA in healthy donors. Study conclusions and caveats: Clusters of TCRs from the first cohort tended to co-occur in the roughly 120 validation repertoires (as a later analysis found). Most TCR sequences were uncommon, yet certain public TCRs appeared in many donors. A list of about 160 TCR beta chains associated with cytomegalovirus was given.

Libraries were prepared by immunoSEQ multiplex PCR; TCRdb keeps only in-frame clonotypes and omits some of them. The sample lists about 79,000 clones; 80% to 95% were seen once. The V gene's germline CDR1 is SGHNT and CDR2 YYREEE (reference sequence). V lost 1 base and J lost 8, with 15 bases in between. The CDR3 totals 14 residues. Separation from the roughly 700-subject first cohort characterized the roughly 120-subject validation cohort, to which the donors belonged. The gene calls are TRBV5-4 and TRBJ1-2; D may be TRBD1 (6 bases). The sequenced material came from PBMCs. The origin of this receptor is a woman between 25 and 40 years old in good health and CMV-seronegative. CDR3 in DNA: TGTGCCAGCAGCTTGATAGGGGAAAGGGGGGGCTACACCTTC. Translated: CASSLIGERGGYTF.